Listed here are 5 T cell receptor beta chains from one sample, sequenced in a study of blood T cell repertoires in COVID-19. Repertoires were generated with immunoSEQ multiplex PCR, while TCRdb's copy carries only in-frame clones and drops some. This sample has approximately 60,000 clones; roughly 86% occur once, and the top ten carry 6.9%. Sequenced sample: peripheral blood. Receptors were obtained from a man aged 55 to 70 with active or convalescent COVID-19.

V gene TRBV19 combines with J gene TRBJ2-1; 7 bases are a match to TRBD2. The V gene end was trimmed by 10 bases and the J gene end by 0 bases; junction bases not matched to a gene: 9. The CDR3 runs to 15 residues. Germline V gene sequence: CDR1 LNHDA, CDR2 SQIVND (reference sequence). This chain's CDR3 is CATGGGGSSYNEQFF. In nucleotides, the CDR3 is TGTGCCACCGGTGGGGGAGGGAGCTCCTACAATGAGCAGTTCTTC.

CDR3: CASSLNRGAVEQYF. The CDR3 region has the DNA TGCGCCAGCAGCTTGAACCGGGGGGCGGTGGAGCAGTACTTC. This sequence joins TRBV5-1 and TRBJ2-7, with a possible D match to TRBD2 (7 bases). The germline V and J ends were trimmed by 1 base and 7 bases, with 15 bases remaining between them. This CDR3 region has 14 residues. Germline V gives CDR1 SGHRS, CDR2 YFSETQ.

The V gene is TRBV11-2, the J gene TRBJ2-3, with D uncertain. This CDR3 contains 14 residues. Trimming removed 0 bases at V and 7 bases at J, with 11 bases between. CDR1 is SGHAT and CDR2 is FQNNGV in the germline V gene. CDR3 loop: CASSLEGSTNTQYF. In nucleotides, the CDR3 is TGTGCCAGCAGCTTAGAGGGCTCCACGAATACGCAGTATTTT.

The CDR3 loop is CASSSPREVRGPLEQYF. The DNA for the CDR3 is TGTGCCAGCAGCTCCCCGCGGGAGGTGCGGGGACCGTTAGAGCAGTACTTC. The V call is TRBV3-1 (or the pseudogene TRBV3-2), the J call TRBJ2-7; 8 positions agree with TRBD2. Germline CDR1 reads LGHDT; CDR2 reads YNNKEL (reference sequence). CDR3 size: 17 residues. Trimming removed 5 bases from V and 7 bases from J; junction bases left unmatched: 19.

The rearrangement uses TRBV11-2 and TRBJ1-1; D is undetermined. Germline loops: CDR1 SGHAT, CDR2 FQNNGV. The CDR3 is 14 amino acids. The V end was cut by 1 base, the J end by 3 bases, with 9 bases between. CDR3 coding DNA: TGTGCCAGCAGCTTAGCGGTGGAGGACACTGAAGCTTTCTTT. Encoded protein: CASSLAVEDTEAFF.